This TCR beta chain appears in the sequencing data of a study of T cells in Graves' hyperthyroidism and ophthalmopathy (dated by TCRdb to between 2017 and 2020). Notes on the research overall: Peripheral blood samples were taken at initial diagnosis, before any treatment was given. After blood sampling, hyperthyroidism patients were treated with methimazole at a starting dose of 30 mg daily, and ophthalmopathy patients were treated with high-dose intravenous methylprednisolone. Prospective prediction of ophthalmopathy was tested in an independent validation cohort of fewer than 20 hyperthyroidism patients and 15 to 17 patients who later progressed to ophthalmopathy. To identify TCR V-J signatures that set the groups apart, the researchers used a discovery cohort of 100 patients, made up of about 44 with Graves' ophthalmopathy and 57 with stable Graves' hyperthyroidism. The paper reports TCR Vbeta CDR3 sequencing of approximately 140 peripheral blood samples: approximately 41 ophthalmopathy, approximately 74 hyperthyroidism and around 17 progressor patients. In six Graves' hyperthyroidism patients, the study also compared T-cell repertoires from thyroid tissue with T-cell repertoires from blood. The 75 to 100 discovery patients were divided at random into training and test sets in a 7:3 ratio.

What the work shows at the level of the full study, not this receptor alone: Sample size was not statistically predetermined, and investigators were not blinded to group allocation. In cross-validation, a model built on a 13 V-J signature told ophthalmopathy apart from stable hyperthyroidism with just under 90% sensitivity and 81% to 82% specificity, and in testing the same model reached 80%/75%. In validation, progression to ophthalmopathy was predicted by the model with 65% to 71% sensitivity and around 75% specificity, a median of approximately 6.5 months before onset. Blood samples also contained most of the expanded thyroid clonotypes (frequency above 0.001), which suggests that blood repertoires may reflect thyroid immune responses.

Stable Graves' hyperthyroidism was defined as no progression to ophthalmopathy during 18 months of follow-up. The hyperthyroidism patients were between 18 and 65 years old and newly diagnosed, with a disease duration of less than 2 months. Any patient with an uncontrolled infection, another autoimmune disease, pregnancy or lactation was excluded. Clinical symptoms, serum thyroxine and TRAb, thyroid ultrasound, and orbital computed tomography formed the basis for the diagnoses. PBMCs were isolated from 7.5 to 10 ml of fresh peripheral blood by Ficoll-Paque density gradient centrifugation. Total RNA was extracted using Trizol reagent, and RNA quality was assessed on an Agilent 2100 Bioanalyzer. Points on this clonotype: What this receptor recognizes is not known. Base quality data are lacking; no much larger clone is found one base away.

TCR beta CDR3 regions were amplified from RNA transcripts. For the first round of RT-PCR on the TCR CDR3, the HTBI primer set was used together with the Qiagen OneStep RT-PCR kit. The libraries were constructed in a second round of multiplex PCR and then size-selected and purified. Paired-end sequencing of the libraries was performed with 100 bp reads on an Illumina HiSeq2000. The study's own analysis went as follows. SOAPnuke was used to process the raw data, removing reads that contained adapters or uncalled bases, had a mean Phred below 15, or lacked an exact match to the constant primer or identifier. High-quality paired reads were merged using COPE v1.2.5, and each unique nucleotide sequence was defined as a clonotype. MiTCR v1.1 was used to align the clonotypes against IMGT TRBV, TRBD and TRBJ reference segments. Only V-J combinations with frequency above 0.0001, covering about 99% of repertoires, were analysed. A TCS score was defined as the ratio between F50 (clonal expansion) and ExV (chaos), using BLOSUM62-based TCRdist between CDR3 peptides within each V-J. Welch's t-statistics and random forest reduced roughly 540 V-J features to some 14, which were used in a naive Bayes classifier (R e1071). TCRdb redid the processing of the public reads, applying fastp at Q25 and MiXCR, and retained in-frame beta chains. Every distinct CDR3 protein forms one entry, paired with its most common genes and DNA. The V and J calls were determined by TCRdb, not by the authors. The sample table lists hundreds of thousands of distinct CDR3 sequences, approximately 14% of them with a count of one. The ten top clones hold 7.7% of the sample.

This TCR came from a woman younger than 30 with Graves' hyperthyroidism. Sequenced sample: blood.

For the CDR3, the sequence is CSVVGTSGDGYTF. At the DNA level, the sequence is TGCAGCGTTGTAGGCACCTCCGGCGATGGCTACACCTTC. The chain was built from TRBV29-1 and TRBJ1-2, with the D gene too uncertain to name. V and J are truncated by 4 bases and 6 bases respectively, leaving an intervening sequence of 15 bases. Via the germline V gene, CDR1 is SQVTM and CDR2 ANQGSEA. Including the terminal cysteine and phenylalanine, the CDR3 comprises 13 residues. Just the 39-base CDR3 DNA is kept, in frame starting at base 1.